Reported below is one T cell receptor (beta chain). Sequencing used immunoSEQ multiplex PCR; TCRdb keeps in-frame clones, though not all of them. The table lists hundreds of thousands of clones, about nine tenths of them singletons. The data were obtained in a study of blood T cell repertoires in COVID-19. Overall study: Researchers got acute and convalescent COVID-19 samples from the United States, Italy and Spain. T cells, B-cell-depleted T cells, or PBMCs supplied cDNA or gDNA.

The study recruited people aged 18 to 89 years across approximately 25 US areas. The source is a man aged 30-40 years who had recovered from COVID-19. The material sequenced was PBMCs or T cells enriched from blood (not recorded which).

CDR3 region: CASNLEDRGLHEQYF. DNA of the CDR3: TGTGCCAGCAACCTTGAGGACAGGGGTTTGCACGAGCAGTACTTC. The chain joins TRBV7-4 to TRBJ2-7; 9 bases are a match to TRBD1. The CDR3 is made up of 15 amino acids. Germline values: CDR1 SGHVT, CDR2 SQSDAQ. V lost 7 bases and J lost 5; bases outside the gene matches: 12.